Presented here are 6 T cell receptor beta chains from one specimen sequenced in a study of T-cell memory formation after mild COVID-19. MiXCR, applied by TCRdb to the 5' RACE reads, yields one record per CDR3 protein. The sample has 210,000 or so distinct CDR3 sequences, roughly 10% seen once. Source material: PBMCs or a T cell subset sorted from them (not recorded which). The receptor set was obtained from a man aged 18 to 29 who had mild COVID-19 (a few samples of this study predate the infection). Cell type and time point are not known.

The rearrangement links TRBV23-1 to TRBJ2-5, with 8 bases fitting TRBD2. TRBV23-1 is an open reading frame whose function is uncertain. This CDR3 spans 13 amino acids. J lost 8 bases, V lost 4 bases, and 6 bases had no gene match. The CDR3 nucleotides are TGCGCCAGCAGTCTCCCGGGACTAGGAACCCAGTACTTC. Translating gives CASSLPGLGTQYF.

This clonotype appeared a few times. The V call is TRBV3-1, the J call TRBJ2-7; maybe TRBD2 (7 bases). Germline values: CDR1 LGHDT, CDR2 YNNKEL (reference sequence). The germline V and J ends were trimmed by 0 bases and 5 bases, with 17 bases remaining between them. The CDR3 sequence is 16 residues long. The CDR3 sequence: CASSQDGGAGDHEQYF. CDR3 nucleotides: TGTGCCAGCAGCCAAGATGGGGGGGCTGGTGACCACGAGCAGTACTTC.

The chain links TRBV7-2 to TRBJ1-5; D is unresolved. The V gene's germline CDR1 is SGHTA and CDR2 FQGNSA. This CDR3 spans 14 amino acids. V lost 3 bases, J lost 3 bases, and 9 bases lay in between. CDR3 DNA sequence: TGTGCCAGCAGCTTGAACAGCTTCAATCAGCCCCAGCATTTT. This translates into CASSLNSFNQPQHF.

This clonotype has more than one count but fewer than ten. The chain carries TRBV20-1 and TRBJ1-6; possible D gene TRBD1, 5 bases. Trimming removed 6 bases at V and 5 bases at J, with 11 bases between. The CDR3 is 13 residues long. Germline V gives CDR1 DFQATT, CDR2 SNEGSKA (reference sequence). This CDR3 is CSAADRNNSPLHF. CDR3 coding DNA: TGCAGTGCAGCTGACAGAAATAATTCACCCCTCCACTTT.

This clonotype was seen more than once but under ten times. This sequence joins TRBV2 and TRBJ2-2, with 10 bases lining up with TRBD1. This CDR3 has 16 amino acids. Germline CDR1 SNHLY, CDR2 FYNNEI. With V trimmed by 6 bases and J by 5 bases, 9 bases remained unmatched. The CDR3 loop is CASRAPGQGLTGELFF. The CDR3 bases are TGTGCCAGCAGGGCTCCGGGACAGGGGTTGACCGGGGAGCTGTTTTTT.

This sequence joins TRBV5-1 and TRBJ2-7, with 15 bases lining up with TRBD2. This CDR3 spans 15 amino acids. V dropped 4 bases and J dropped 4; count of bases not matched to a gene: 3. Germline CDR1 and CDR2: SGHRS and YFSETQ. For the CDR3, the DNA is TGCGCCAGCAGCACCGGGACTAGCGGGGGGTACGAGCAGTACTTC. This sequence encodes CASSTGTSGGYEQYF. Looking up the rest from reference TRBV5-1 and TRBJ2-7 gives the full variable domain: KAGVTQTPRYLIKTRGQQVTLSCSPISGHRSVSWYQQTPGQGLQFLFEYFSETQRNKGNFPGRFSGRQFSNSRSEMNVSTLELGDSALYLCASSTGTSGGYEQYFGPGTRLTVT.